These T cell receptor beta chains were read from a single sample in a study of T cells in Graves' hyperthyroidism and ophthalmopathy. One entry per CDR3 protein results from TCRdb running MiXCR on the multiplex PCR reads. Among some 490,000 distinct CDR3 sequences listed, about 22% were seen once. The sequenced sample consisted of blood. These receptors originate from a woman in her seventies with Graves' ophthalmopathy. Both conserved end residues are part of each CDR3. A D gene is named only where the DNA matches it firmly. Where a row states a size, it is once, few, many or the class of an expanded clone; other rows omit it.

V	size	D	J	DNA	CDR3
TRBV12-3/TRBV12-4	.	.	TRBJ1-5	TGTGCCAGCAGTTTATTGGGGGACAATCAGCCCCAGCATTTT	CASSLLGDNQPQHF
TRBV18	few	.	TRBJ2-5	TGTGCCAGCTCACCAAGGCAGAAAGAGACCCAGTACTTC	CASSPRQKETQYF
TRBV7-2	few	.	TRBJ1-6	TGTGCCAGCAGCTTGCGACAGATTTCACCCCTCCACTTT	CASSLRQISPLHF
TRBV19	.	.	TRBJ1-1	TGTGCCAGTAGTATAAATACTAGACAGACAAACACTGAAGCTTTCTTT	CASSINTRQTNTEAFF
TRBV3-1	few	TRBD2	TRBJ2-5	TGTGCCAGCAGCCGGCTAGCGGGAGAAGAGACCCAGTACTTC	CASSRLAGEETQYF
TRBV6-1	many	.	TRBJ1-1	TGTGCCAGCAGATCGGACACGACCAACACTGAAGCTTTCTTT	CASRSDTTNTEAFF
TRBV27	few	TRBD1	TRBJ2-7	TGTGCCAGCAGTTTTCGGACAGGGCGAGGGGACGAGCAGTACTTC	CASSFRTGRGDEQYF
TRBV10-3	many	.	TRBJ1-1	TGTGCCATCACATCGCAGGGTAAGAACACTGAAGCTTTCTTT	CAITSQGKNTEAFF
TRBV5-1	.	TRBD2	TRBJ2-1	TGCGCCAGCAACATGGGACTAGCGGGAGGCAATGAGCAGTTCTTC	CASNMGLAGGNEQFF
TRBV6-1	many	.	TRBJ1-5	TGTGCCAGCAGACTATCCGCGGGGGGAGGGAATCAGCCCCAGCATTTT	CASRLSAGGGNQPQHF
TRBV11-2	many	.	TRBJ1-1	TGTGCCAGCAGCTTAGGACGGTTGGGAGCTTTCTTT	CASSLGRLGAFF
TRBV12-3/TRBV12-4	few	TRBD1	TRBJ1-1	TGTGCCAGCACTCTAGGGGGCAGGGGGGGTACTGAAGCTTTCTTT	CASTLGGRGGTEAFF
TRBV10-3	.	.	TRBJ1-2	TGTGCCATCAGTGAGACAGGTCCTTATGGCTACACCTTC	CAISETGPYGYTF
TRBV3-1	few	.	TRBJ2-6	TGTGCCAGCAGCCGACCGGCTGGGGCCAACGTCCTGACTTTC	CASSRPAGANVLTF
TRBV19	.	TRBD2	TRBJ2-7	TGTGCCAGTAGTATAGACCCCTGGCGGGGGACCTCCGAGCAGTACTTC	CASSIDPWRGTSEQYF
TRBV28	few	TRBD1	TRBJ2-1	TGTGCCATCACACCAGGGGGCGTACAAGCAATGGTGCAGTTCTTC	CAITPGGVQAMVQFF
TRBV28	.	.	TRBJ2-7	TGTGCCAGCAGTTCCGAACGGGGAGAGTACTTC	CASSSERGEYF
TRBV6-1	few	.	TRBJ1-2	TGTGCCAGCAGTGAACGGACGGCAAATGGCTACACCTTC	CASSERTANGYTF
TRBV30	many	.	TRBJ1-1	TGTGCCTGGCTGGGCAGGGCGAACACTGAAGCTTTCTTT	CAWLGRANTEAFF
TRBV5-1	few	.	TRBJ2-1	TGCGCCAGCAGCTTGGGAGGATTACACAATGAGCAGTTCTTC	CASSLGGLHNEQFF
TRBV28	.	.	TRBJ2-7	TGTGCCTGGAGTGTACGCCCGGGACGGAGCTCCTACGAGCAGTACTTC	CAWSVRPGRSSYEQYF
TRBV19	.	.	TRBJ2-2	TGTGCCGGTAGTCCCCCAGGGACTGCGAACACCGGGGAGCTGTTTTTT	CAGSPPGTANTGELFF
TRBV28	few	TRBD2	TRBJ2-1	TGTGCCAGCAGCTCCCGACTAGCGGGTCTCAATGAGCAGTTCTTC	CASSSRLAGLNEQFF
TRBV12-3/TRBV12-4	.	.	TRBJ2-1	TGTGCCAGCAGTTTAGGAGTGACTTTAGTCGTAAATGAGCAGTTCTTC	CASSLGVTLVVNEQFF
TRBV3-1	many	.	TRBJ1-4	TGTGCCAGCACCTCAACGTTTGCAACTAATGAAAAACTGTTTTTT	CASTSTFATNEKLFF
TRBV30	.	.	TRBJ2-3	TGTGCCTGGAGTGTATGGGTCGTCGTGGGAGAGTGGCCAGATACGCAGTATTTT	CAWSVWVVVGEWPDTQYF
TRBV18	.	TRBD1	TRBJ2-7	TGTGCCAGCTCACCAGAAGGACAGGCATATTCCGAGCAGTACTTC	CASSPEGQAYSEQYF
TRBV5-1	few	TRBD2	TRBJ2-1	TGCGCCAGCAGCTCGGTGGGCGGGAGTAGGAATGAGCAGTTCTTC	CASSSVGGSRNEQFF